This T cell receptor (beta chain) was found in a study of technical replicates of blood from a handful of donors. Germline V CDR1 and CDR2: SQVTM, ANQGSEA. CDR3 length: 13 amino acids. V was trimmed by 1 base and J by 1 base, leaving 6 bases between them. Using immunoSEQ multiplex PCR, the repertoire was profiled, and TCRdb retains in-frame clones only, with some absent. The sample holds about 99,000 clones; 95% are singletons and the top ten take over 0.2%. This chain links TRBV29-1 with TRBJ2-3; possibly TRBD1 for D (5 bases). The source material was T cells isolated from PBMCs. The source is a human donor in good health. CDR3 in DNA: TGCAGCGTTGAAGTCAGGGGCACAGATACGCAGTATTTT. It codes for CSVEVRGTDTQYF.